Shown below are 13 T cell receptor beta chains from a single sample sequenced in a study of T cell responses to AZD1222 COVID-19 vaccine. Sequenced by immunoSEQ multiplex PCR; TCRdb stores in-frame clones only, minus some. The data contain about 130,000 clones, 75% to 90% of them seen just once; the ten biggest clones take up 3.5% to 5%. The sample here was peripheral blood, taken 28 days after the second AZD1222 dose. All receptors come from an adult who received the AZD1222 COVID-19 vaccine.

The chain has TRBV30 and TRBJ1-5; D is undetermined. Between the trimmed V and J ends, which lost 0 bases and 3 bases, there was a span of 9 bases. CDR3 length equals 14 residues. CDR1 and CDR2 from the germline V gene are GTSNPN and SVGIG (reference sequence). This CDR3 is CAWSVGTLNQPQHF. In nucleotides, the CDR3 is TGTGCCTGGAGTGTAGGTACCCTCAATCAGCCCCAGCATTTT. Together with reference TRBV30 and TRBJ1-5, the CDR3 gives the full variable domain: SQTIHQWPATLVQPVGSPLSLECTVEGTSNPNLYWYRQAAGRGLQLLFYSVGIGQISSEVPQNLSASRPQDRQFILSSKKLLLSDSGFYLCAWSVGTLNQPQHFGDGTRLSIL.

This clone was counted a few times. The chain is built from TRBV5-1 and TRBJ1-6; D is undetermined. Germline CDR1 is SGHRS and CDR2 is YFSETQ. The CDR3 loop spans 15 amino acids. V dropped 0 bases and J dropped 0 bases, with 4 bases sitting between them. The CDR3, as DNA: TGCGCCAGCAGCTTGGCGACCTCCTATAATTCACCCCTCCACTTT. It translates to CASSLATSYNSPLHF.

The CDR3 loop reads CASSILGGRIQYF. DNA for the CDR3: TGTGCCAGCAGTATCCTGGGGGGGCGCATTCAGTACTTC. This chain connects TRBV12-3 or TRBV12-4 to TRBJ2-4; D possibly corresponds to TRBD2 (7 bases). The V gene lost 5 bases and the J gene lost 9 bases, with 14 bases spanning the gap. This CDR3 is 13 amino acids long.

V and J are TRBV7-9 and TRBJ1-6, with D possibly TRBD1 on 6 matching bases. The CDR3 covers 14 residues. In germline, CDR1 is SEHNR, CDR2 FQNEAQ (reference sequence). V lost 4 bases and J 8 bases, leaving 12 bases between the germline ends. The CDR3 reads CASSSKGGHSPLHF. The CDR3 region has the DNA TGTGCCAGCAGCTCAAAGGGGGGGCATTCACCCCTCCACTTT.

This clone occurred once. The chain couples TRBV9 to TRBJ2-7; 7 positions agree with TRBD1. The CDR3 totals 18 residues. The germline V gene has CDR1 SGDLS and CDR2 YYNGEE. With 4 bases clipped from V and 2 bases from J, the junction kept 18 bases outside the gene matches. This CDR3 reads CASSPHTPGTAYTYEQYF. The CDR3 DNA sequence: TGTGCCAGCAGCCCCCATACGCCCGGGACAGCGTACACCTACGAGCAGTACTTC.

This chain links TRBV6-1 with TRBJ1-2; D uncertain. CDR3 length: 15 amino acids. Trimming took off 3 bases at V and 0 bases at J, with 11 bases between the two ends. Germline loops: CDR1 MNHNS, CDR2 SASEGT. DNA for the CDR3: TGTGCCAGCAGTGAGGTAACAGCAGCTAACTATGGCTACACCTTC. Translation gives CASSEVTAANYGYTF.

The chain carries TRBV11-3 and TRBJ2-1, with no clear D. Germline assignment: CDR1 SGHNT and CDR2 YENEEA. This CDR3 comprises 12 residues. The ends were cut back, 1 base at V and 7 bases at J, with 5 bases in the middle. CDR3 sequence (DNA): TGTGCCAGCAGCTTAGGGTGGAATGAGCAGTTCTTC. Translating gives CASSLGWNEQFF.

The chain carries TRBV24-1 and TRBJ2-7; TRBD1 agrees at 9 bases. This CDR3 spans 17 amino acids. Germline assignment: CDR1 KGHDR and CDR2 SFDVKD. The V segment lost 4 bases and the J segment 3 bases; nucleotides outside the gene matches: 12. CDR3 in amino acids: CATSDSTGTGLFYEQYF. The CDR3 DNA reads TGTGCCACCAGTGACTCTACCGGGACAGGGTTATTCTACGAGCAGTACTTC.

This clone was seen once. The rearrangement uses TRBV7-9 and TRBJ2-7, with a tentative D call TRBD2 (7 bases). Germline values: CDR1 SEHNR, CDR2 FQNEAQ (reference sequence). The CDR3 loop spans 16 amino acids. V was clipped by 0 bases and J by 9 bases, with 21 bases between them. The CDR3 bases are TGTGCCAGCAGCTTAGCGGGAGGGCAGGGGTCGTCAGGGCAGTACTTC. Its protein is CASSLAGGQGSSGQYF.

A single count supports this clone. CDR3 residues: CASSIPPLHEQYF. The CDR3 coding sequence is TGTGCCAGTAGTATCCCGCCCCTCCATGAGCAGTACTTC. The chain combines TRBV19 with TRBJ2-7; no firm D call. Trimming took 3 bases from V and 7 from J, leaving 13 bases between them. This CDR3 has 13 amino acids. Per the germline V gene, CDR1 is LNHDA and CDR2 is SQIVND (reference sequence).

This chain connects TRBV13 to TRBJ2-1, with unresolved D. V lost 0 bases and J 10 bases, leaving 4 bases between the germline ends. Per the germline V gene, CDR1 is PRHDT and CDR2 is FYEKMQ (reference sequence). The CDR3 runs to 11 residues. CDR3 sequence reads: CASSLGGEQFF. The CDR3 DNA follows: TGTGCCAGCAGCTTAGGCGGCGAGCAGTTCTTC.

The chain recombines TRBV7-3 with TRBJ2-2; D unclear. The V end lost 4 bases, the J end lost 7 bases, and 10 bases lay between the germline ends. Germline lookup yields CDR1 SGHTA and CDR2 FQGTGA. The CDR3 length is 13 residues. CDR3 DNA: TGTGCCAGCAGCTCTTCCGTCAACGGGGAGCTGTTTTTT. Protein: CASSSSVNGELFF. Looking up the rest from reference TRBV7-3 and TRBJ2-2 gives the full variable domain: GAGVSQTPSNKVTEKGKYVELRCDPISGHTALYWYRQSLGQGPEFLIYFQGTGAADDSGLPNDRFFAVRPEGSVSTLKIQRTERGDSAVYLCASSSSVNGELFFGEGSRLTVL.

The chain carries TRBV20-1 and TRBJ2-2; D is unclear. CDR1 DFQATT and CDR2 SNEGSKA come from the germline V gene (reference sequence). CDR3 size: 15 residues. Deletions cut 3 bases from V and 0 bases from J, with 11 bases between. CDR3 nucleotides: TGCAGTGCTAGTTGGGCAAGGACGAACACCGGGGAGCTGTTTTTT. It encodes CSASWARTNTGELFF.